The entry below describes one TCR beta chain. What it binds is unknown. The source of the sample is a study of blood T cells in healthy people across ages. As for the study in general: Template switching captured about one barcoded beta molecule per two T cells. Study-wide results and caveats: Strongly correlated with naive T cell percentage was TCR beta diversity.

Per sample, no less than 5 micrograms of total RNA were extracted. Alongside a J-beta primer mix, a sample-barcoded 5' primer served in a second PCR lasting about 7 to 12 cycles. A template-switch adaptor containing 12 random nucleotides labeled each cDNA molecule. TCRdb reanalysed the 5' RACE reads using MiXCR and keeps one entry per CDR3 protein. The sample contains roughly 680,000 distinct CDR3 sequences, around half of which appear only once. The CDR3 runs to 14 residues. Germline V lookup: CDR1 SQVTM, CDR2 ANQGSEA. Trimming at V came to 7 bases and at J to 8 bases, leaving 9 bases not matched to a gene.

The rearrangement joins TRBV29-1 to TRBJ1-6, with 9 bases lining up with TRBD1. The sequencing input was blood. The clonotype was recovered from an older woman in good health. This CDR3 reads CSANGTGFYSPLHF. The CDR3 DNA is TGCAGCGCCAACGGGACAGGGTTTTATTCACCCCTCCACTTT.